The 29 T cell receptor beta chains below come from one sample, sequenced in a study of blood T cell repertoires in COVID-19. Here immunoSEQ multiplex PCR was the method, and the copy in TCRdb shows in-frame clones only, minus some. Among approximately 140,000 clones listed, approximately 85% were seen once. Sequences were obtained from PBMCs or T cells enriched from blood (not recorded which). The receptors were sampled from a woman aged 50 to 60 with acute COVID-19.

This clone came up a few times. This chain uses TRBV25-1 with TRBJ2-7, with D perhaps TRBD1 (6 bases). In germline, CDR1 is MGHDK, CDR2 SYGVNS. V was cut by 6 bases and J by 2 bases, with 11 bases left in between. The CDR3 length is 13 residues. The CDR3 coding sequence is TGTGCCAGCAGCCTCAGGGGTGCCTACGAGCAGTACTTC. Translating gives CASSLRGAYEQYF.

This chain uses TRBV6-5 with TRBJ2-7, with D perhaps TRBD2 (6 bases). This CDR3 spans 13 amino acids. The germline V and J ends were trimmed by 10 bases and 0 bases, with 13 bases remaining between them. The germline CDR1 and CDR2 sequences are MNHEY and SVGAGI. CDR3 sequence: CATWDSSSYEQYF. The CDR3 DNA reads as TGTGCCACCTGGGACTCTAGCTCCTACGAGCAGTACTTC.

Here the CDR3 DNA reads TGTGCCTGGAGCGGAGTCGGCTACGAGCAGTACTTC. Amino acid sequence: CAWSGVGYEQYF. The V gene is TRBV30, the J gene TRBJ2-7; unclear D gene. The CDR3 runs to 12 residues. CDR1 is GTSNPN and CDR2 is SVGIG in the germline V gene (reference sequence). V dropped 3 bases and J dropped 3 bases, with 9 bases sitting between them.

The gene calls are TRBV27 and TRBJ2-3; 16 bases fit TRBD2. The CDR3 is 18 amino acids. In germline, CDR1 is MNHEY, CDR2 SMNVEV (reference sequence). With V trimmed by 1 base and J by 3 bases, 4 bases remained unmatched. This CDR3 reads CASSLFGTSGRDTDTQYF. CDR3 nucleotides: TGTGCCAGCAGTTTATTTGGGACTAGCGGGAGGGATACAGATACGCAGTATTTT.

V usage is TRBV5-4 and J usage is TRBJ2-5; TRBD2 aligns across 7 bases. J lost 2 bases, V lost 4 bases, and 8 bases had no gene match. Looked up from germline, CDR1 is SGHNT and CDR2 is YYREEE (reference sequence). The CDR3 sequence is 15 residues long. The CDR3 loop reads CASSPAGFGQETQYF. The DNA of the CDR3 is TGTGCCAGCAGCCCAGCGGGGTTCGGGCAAGAGACCCAGTACTTC.

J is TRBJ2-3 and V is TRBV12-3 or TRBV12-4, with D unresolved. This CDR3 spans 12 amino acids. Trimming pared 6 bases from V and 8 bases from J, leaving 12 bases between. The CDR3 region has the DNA TGTGCCAGCAGCTCGATCGCCGGTACGCAGTATTTT. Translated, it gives CASSSIAGTQYF.

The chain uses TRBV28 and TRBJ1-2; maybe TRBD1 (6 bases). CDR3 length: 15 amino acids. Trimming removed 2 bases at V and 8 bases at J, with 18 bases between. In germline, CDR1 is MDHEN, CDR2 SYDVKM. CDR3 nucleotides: TGTGCCAGCAGTTTAAGCTGGTCGTCAGGGGAAGGCTACACCTTC. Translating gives CASSLSWSSGEGYTF.

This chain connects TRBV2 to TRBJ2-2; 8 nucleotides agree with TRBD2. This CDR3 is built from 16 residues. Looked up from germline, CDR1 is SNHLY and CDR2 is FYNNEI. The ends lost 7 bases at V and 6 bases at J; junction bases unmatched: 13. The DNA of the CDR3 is TGTGCCAGCACTAAAGCAGGGACTAGAGGTTCCGGGGAGCTGTTTTTT. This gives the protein CASTKAGTRGSGELFF.

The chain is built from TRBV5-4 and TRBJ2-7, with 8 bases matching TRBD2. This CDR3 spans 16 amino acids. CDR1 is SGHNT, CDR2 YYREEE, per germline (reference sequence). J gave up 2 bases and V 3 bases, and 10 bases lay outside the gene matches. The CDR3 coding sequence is TGTGCCAGCAGCTGGGGCGGCGTAGCGGGAACCTACGAGCAGTACTTC. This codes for CASSWGGVAGTYEQYF.

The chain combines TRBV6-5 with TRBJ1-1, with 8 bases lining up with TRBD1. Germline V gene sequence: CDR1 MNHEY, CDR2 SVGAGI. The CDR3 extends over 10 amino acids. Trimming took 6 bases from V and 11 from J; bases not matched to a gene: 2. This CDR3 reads CASRDREAFF. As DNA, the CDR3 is TGTGCCAGCAGGGACAGGGAGGCTTTCTTT.

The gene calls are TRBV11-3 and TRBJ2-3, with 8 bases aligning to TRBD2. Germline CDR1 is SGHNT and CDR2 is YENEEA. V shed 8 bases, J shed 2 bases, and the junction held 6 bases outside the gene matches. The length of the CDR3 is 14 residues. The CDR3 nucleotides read TGTGCCAGCCGCCCGGGACTAGACACAGATACGCAGTATTTT. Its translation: CASRPGLDTDTQYF.

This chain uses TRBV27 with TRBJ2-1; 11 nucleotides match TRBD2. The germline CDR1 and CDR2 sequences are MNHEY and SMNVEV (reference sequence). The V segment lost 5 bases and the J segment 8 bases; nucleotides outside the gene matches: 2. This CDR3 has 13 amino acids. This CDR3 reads CASSLLAGDEQFF. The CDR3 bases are TGTGCCAGCAGTCTACTAGCGGGAGATGAGCAGTTCTTC.

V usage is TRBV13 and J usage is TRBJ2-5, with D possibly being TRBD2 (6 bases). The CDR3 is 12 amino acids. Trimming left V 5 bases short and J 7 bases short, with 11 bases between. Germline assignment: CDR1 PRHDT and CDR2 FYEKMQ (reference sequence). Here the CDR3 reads CASSRDFGTQYF. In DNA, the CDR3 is TGTGCCAGCAGCCGGGACTTTGGGACCCAGTACTTC.

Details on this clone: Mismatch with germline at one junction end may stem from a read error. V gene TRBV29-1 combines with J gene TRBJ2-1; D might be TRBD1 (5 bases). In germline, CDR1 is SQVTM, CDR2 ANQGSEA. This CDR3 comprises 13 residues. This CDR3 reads CSVEGRALGEKVF. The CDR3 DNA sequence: TGCAGCGTTGAAGGCAGGGCCTTAGGTGAAAAGGTCTTC.

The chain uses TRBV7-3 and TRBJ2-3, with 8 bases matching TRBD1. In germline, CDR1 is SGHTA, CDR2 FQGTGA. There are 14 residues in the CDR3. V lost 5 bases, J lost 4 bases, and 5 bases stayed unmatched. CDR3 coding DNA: TGTGCCAGCAGCAGACAACAGGGGGCAGATACGCAGTATTTT. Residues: CASSRQQGADTQYF.

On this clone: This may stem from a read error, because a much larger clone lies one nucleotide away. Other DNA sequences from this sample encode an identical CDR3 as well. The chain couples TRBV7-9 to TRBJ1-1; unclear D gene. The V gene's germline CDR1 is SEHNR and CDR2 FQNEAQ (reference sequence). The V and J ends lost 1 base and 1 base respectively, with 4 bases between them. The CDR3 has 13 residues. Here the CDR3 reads CASSLGANTEAFF. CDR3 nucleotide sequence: TGTGCCAGCAGCTTAGGAGCGAACACTGAAGCTTTCTTT.

The CDR3 protein is CASSPGQNYEQYF. The CDR3 nucleotides are TGTGCCAGCAGTCCGGGACAAAACTACGAGCAGTACTTC. The rearrangement links TRBV28 to TRBJ2-7, with D perhaps matching TRBD1 (6 bases). The germline CDR1 and CDR2 sequences are MDHEN and SYDVKM. The V end lost 5 bases, the J end lost 3 bases, and 11 bases lay between the germline ends. CDR3 length: 13 residues.

CDR3 protein: CASSKELRGRALGETQYF. CDR3 nucleotides: TGTGCCAGCAGCAAAGAGTTAAGGGGGAGGGCCTTAGGAGAGACCCAGTACTTC. The J gene is TRBJ2-5, the V gene TRBV21-1; the table's D gene call, TRBD2, was not cross checked with the DNA. TRBV21-1 is a recognized pseudogene. The CDR3 is 18 residues long.

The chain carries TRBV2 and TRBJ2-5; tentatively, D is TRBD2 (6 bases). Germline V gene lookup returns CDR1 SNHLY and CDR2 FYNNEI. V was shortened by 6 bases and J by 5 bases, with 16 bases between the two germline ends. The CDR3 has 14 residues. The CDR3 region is CASRRRAGWETQYF. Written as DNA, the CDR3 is TGTGCCAGCAGGAGGAGGGCAGGTTGGGAGACCCAGTACTTC.

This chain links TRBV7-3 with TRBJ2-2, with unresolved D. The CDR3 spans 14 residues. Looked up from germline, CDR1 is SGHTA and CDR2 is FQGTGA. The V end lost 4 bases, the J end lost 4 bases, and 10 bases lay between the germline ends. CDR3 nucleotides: TGTGCCAGCAGCTCTCGTTCGGGCACCGGGGAGCTGTTTTTT. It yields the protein CASSSRSGTGELFF.

CDR3 amino acids: CASTQREGPYEQYF. CDR3 coding DNA: TGTGCCAGCACTCAGCGGGAGGGCCCCTACGAGCAGTACTTC. The rearrangement joins TRBV6-6 to TRBJ2-7, with 10 bases lining up with TRBD2. The CDR3 is 14 residues long. With V trimmed by 7 bases and J by 2 bases, 5 bases remained unmatched. The germline V gene has CDR1 MNHNY and CDR2 SVGAGI (reference sequence).

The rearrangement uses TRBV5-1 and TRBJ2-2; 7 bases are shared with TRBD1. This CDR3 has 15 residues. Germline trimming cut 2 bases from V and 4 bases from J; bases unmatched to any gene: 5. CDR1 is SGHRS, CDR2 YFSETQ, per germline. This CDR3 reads CASSLGRGITGELFF. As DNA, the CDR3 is TGCGCCAGCAGCTTAGGCAGGGGGATCACCGGGGAGCTGTTTTTT.

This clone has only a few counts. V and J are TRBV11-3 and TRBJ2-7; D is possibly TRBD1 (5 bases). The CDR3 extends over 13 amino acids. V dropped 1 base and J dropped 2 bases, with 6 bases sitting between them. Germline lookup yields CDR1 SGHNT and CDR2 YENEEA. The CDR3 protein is CASSLGQTYEQYF. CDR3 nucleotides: TGTGCCAGCAGCTTAGGACAGACCTACGAGCAGTACTTC.

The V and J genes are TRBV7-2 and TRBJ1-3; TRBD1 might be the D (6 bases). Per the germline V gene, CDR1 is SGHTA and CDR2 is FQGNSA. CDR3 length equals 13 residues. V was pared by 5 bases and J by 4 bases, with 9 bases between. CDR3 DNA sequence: TGTGCCAGCAGCCAGGGGACAGGAAACACCATATATTTT. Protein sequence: CASSQGTGNTIYF.

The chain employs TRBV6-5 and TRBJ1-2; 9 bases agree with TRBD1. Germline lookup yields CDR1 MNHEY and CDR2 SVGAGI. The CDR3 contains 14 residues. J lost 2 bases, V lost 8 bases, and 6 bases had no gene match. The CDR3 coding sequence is TGTGCCAGCCAAAGGGACAGGGTAAACTATGGCTACACCTTC. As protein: CASQRDRVNYGYTF.

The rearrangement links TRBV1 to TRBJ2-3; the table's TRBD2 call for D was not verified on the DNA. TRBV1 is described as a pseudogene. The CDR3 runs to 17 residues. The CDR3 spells CTSSQVEREGLTDTQYF. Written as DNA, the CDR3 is TGCACCAGCAGCCAAGTTGAGCGGGAGGGTCTCACAGATACGCAGTATTTT.

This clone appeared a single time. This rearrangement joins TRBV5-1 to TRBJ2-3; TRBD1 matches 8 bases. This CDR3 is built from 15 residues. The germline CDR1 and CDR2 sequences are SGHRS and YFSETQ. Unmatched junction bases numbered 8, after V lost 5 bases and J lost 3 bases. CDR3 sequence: CASRPWTGKTDTQYF. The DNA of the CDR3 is TGCGCCAGCAGACCCTGGACAGGGAAAACAGATACGCAGTATTTT.

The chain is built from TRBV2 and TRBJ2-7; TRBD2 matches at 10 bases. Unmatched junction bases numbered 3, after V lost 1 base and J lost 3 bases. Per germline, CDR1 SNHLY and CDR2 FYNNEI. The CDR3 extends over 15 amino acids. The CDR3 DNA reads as TGTGCCAGCAGTGAAGAGGCTAGCGGGAGCTACGAGCAGTACTTC. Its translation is CASSEEASGSYEQYF.

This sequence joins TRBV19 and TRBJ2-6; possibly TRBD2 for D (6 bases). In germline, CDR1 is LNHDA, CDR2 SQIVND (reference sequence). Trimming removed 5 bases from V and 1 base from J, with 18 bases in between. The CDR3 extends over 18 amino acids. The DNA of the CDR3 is TGTGCCAGTAGTGGGGAACCCAGGAGGGGATCTGGGGCCAACGTCCTGACTTTC. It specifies CASSGEPRRGSGANVLTF.